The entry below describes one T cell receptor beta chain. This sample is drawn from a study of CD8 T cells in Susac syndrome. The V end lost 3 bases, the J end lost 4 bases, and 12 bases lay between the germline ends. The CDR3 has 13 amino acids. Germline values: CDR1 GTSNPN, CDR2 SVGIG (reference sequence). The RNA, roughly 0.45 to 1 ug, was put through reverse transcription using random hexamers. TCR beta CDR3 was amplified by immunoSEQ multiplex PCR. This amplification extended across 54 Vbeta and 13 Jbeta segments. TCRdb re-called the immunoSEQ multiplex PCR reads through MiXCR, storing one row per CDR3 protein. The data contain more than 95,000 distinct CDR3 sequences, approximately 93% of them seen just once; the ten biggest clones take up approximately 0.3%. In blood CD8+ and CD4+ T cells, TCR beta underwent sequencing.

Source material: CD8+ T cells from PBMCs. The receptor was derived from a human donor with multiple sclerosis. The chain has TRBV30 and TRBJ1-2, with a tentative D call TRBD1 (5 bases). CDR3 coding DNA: TGTGCCTGGAGCCCCCAGGGAGCCTATGGCTACACCTTC. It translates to CAWSPQGAYGYTF. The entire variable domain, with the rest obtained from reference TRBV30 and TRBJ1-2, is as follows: SQTIHQWPATLVQPVGSPLSLECTVEGTSNPNLYWYRQAAGRGLQLLFYSVGIGQISSEVPQNLSASRPQDRQFILSSKKLLLSDSGFYLCAWSPQGAYGYTFGSGTRLTVV.